The sequence of this T cell receptor beta chain was determined in a study of Tregs in tolerant kidney transplant recipients. Notes on the study in general: Biological reproducibility was not directly addressed in this study. Validation in larger populations is needed because few patients were studied.

The nonmyeloablative bone marrow transplants came from related graft donors, with transient mixed chimerism. Comments on this clone: What it recognizes is unknown. Sequencing ends 3 residues short of the CDR3 end; the germline J gene provides the rest.

V lost 8 bases, J lost 7 bases, and 18 bases lay in between. The V gene's germline CDR1 is MDHEN and CDR2 SYDVKM. The CDR3 is 15 residues long. Clones were sequenced by immunoSEQ multiplex PCR, and TCRdb holds only the in-frame ones, with some missing. This sample lists more than 10,000 clones; its ten largest clones have roughly 26%. The origin of this receptor is a human patient who received a combined kidney and bone marrow transplant. Some T cells may trace back to the graft donor. This chain links TRBV28 with TRBJ1-6; no definite D call. The material sequenced was CD8+ T cells from blood (PBMCs), taken 24 months after the transplant. The sequenced CDR3 bases are TGTGCCAGCCGACTGGGTGTCGGAGCCAATTCACCC. It yields the protein CASRLGVGANSP. In full, the CDR3 is CASRLGVGANSPLHF.